The clone carrying this T cell receptor beta chain was counted only a few times. Antigen specificity is unknown. Constant-region reverse primers amplified full-length variable regions, followed by semi-nested Nested Universal Primer A PCR. TCRdb itself ran the 5' RACE reads through MiXCR, one entry per CDR3 protein. Among fewer than 65,000 distinct CDR3 sequences, less than 25% were seen once, and the ten largest hold 3.2%. Findings and limits, study-wide: Tumor Tregs overlapped most with tumor, then blood, naive CD4+ cells. The larger cohort examined one V-J beta rearrangement, not whole repertoires. Tumor memory CD4+ T cell TCR gene usage was found to cluster with blood and lymph node memory CD4+ cells and with lymph node naive CD4+ cells.

Tregs were sorted as CD4+CD25+CD127-/low cells. The CDR3 is 16 amino acids. The V end was cut by 2 bases, the J end by 0 bases, with 11 bases between. The germline gives CDR1 MDHEN, CDR2 SYDVKM. V and J are TRBV28 and TRBJ1-3; D remains unclear. The clonotype originates from a female donor with breast cancer. Sample: tumor-infiltrating Tregs sorted from the breast tumor. The CDR3 protein is CASSLDTADSGNTIYF. The DNA of the CDR3 is TGTGCCAGCAGTTTAGACACCGCCGACTCTGGAAACACCATATATTTT.